One sample yielded the 17 T cell receptor beta chains listed below, sequenced in a study of blood T cell repertoires in COVID-19. This table comes from immunoSEQ multiplex PCR, and its TCRdb copy is limited to in-frame clones, with some not included. The repertoire consists of over 200,000 clones, with under 90% occurring once and the leading ten covering 3.5% to 4%. Sequencing was performed on PBMCs or T cells enriched from blood (not recorded which). The receptors derive from a woman aged 25 to 39 with acute COVID-19.

This chain links TRBV30 with TRBJ1-2, with D possibly matching TRBD1 (6 bases). Germline CDR1 GTSNPN, CDR2 SVGIG (reference sequence). The CDR3 length is 13 residues. V gave up 0 bases and J gave up 7 bases, with 12 bases separating them. The CDR3 reads CAWSVVGGPGYTF. CDR3 nucleotide sequence: TGTGCCTGGAGTGTCGTAGGGGGACCTGGCTACACCTTC.

This clone was picked up one time. The chain recombines TRBV29-1 with TRBJ2-7; no reliable D call. V dropped 5 bases and J dropped 3 bases, with 11 bases sitting between them. CDR1 and CDR2 (germline): SQVTM, ANQGSEA. The CDR3 spans 12 residues. CDR3 loop: CSVSSTDYEQYF. The CDR3 bases are TGCAGCGTTTCTTCGACTGACTACGAGCAGTACTTC.

The chain links TRBV19 to TRBJ2-1; possible D gene TRBD1, 6 bases. V lost 3 bases to trimming and J lost 5 bases, with 8 bases between them. The length of the CDR3 is 13 residues. Looked up from germline, CDR1 is LNHDA and CDR2 is SQIVND (reference sequence). CDR3 DNA sequence: TGTGCCAGTAGTATCGGACAGAACAATGAGCAGTTCTTC. Its translation is CASSIGQNNEQFF.

The gene calls are TRBV9 and TRBJ1-1, with 8 bases matching TRBD1. Germline V gene sequence: CDR1 SGDLS, CDR2 YYNGEE. The CDR3 covers 16 residues. V lost 0 bases to trimming and J lost 4 bases; unmatched junction nucleotides: 8. The CDR3 bases are TGTGCCAGCAGCGTAGTTCCAGGCACAGGGGGCACTGAAGCTTTCTTT. Translated: CASSVVPGTGGTEAFF.

The rearrangement joins TRBV2 to TRBJ1-6, with D perhaps matching TRBD1 (6 bases). V was pared by 3 bases and J by 7 bases, with 13 bases between. The CDR3 contains 15 residues. Germline V CDR1 and CDR2: SNHLY, FYNNEI. The CDR3 loop is CASSEGGGANSPLHF. DNA for the CDR3: TGTGCCAGCAGTGAGGGTGGGGGGGCGAATTCACCCCTCCACTTT.

J is TRBJ1-1 and V is TRBV29-1; D is unclear. Trimming took 6 bases from V and 14 from J, leaving 10 bases between them. CDR1 SQVTM and CDR2 ANQGSEA come from the germline V gene. The CDR3 is made up of 8 amino acids. CDR3 amino acids: CSVPTAFF. The CDR3 coding sequence is TGCAGCGTCCCTACAGCATTCTTT.

The rearrangement uses TRBV7-2 and TRBJ2-5; 14 nucleotides agree with TRBD2. After removal of 1 base from V and 4 bases from J, the junction contained 8 bases not matched to a gene. Germline values: CDR1 SGHTA, CDR2 FQGNSA. CDR3 length: 18 residues. The CDR3 here is CASSLVGLAGGLRETQYF. The CDR3 DNA is TGTGCCAGCAGCTTAGTAGGACTAGCGGGGGGCCTCAGAGAGACCCAGTACTTC. The full variable domain, in which reference TRBV7-2 and TRBJ2-5 provide the parts outside the CDR3, is GAGVSQSPSNKVTEKGKDVELRCDPISGHTALYWYRQSLGQGLEFLIYFQGNSAPDKSGLPSDRFSAERTGGSVSTLTIQRTQQEDSAVYLCASSLVGLAGGLRETQYFGPGTRLLVL.

Turning to this clone: One end of the junction fails to match germline, which may point to a read error. The V gene is TRBV19, the J gene TRBJ1-1; D is possibly TRBD1 (5 bases). CDR1 LNHDA and CDR2 SQIVND come from the germline V gene (reference sequence). The CDR3 covers 13 residues. CDR3: CVSSIQAGGEAFF. CDR3 nucleotide sequence: TGTGTCAGTAGTATTCAGGCCGGGGGTGAAGCTTTCTTT.

V and J are TRBV14 and TRBJ2-1; 10 nucleotides line up with TRBD2. With V trimmed by 4 bases and J by 7 bases, 10 bases remained unmatched. CDR1 is SGHDN, CDR2 FVKESK, per germline. This CDR3 has 16 residues. CDR3 bases: TGTGCCAGCAGCCCCCGCCTAGCGGGGGCGGGGAATGAGCAGTTCTTC. Residues: CASSPRLAGAGNEQFF. Full variable domain (missing parts from reference TRBV14 and TRBJ2-1): EAGVTQFPSHSVIEKGQTVTLRCDPISGHDNLYWYRRVMGKEIKFLLHFVKESKQDESGMPNNRFLAERTGGTYSTLKVQPAELEDSGVYFCASSPRLAGAGNEQFFGPGTRLTVL.

CDR3 sequence: CATSSGYNSPLHF. The CDR3 bases are TGCGCCACCTCGTCGGGTTACAATTCACCCCTCCACTTT. The rearrangement joins TRBV10-1 to TRBJ1-6; no reliable D call. V lost 10 bases to trimming and J lost 7 bases, with 14 bases between them. This CDR3 has 13 residues. The germline V gene has CDR1 WNHNN and CDR2 SYGVQD (reference sequence).

The chain uses TRBV11-2 and TRBJ1-6; D is perhaps TRBD1 (5 bases). V lost 8 bases and J lost 3, with 11 bases in between. CDR1 and CDR2 from the germline V gene are SGHAT and FQNNGV. CDR3 length: 14 amino acids. CDR3 in amino acids: CASGPGFYNSPLHF. The CDR3 coding sequence is TGTGCCAGCGGGCCAGGGTTCTATAATTCACCCCTCCACTTT.

The chain links TRBV4-1 to TRBJ1-1, with 9 positions matching TRBD1. CDR1 and CDR2 from the germline V gene are MGHRA and YSYEKL. The trim removed 1 base at V and 0 bases at J, leaving 9 bases unmatched. This CDR3 has 18 residues. The CDR3 is CASSQVQRGQGLNTEAFF. CDR3 nucleotide sequence: TGCGCCAGCAGCCAAGTACAACGGGGACAGGGACTGAACACTGAAGCTTTCTTT.

The J gene is TRBJ1-1, the V gene TRBV3-1 (or the pseudogene TRBV3-2); 8 positions match TRBD1. Germline V lookup: CDR1 LGHDT, CDR2 YNNKEL (reference sequence). V shed 1 base and J 2 bases; nucleotides not matched to a gene: 3. The CDR3 contains 15 residues. DNA for the CDR3: TGTGCCAGCAGCCAAGCAGGGGGCAAAAACACTGAAGCTTTCTTT. It yields the protein CASSQAGGKNTEAFF.

CDR3 in DNA: TGCGCCAGCAGACCGACAGGGGGCAGCAATCAGCCCCAGCATTTT. It codes for CASRPTGGSNQPQHF. J is TRBJ1-5 and V is TRBV5-1; 10 bases map to TRBD1. CDR1 is SGHRS and CDR2 is YFSETQ in the germline V gene. The trim removed 5 bases at V and 1 base at J, leaving 3 bases unmatched. This CDR3 spans 15 amino acids.

CDR3 in DNA: TGTGCCAGCAGCGTAGGGGGCGCCGAGCAGTACTTC. Residues: CASSVGGAEQYF. The chain carries TRBV9 and TRBJ2-7, with D maybe TRBD1 (5 bases). Germline lookup yields CDR1 SGDLS and CDR2 YYNGEE. The V gene lost 0 bases and the J gene lost 6 bases, with 7 bases spanning the gap. This CDR3 comprises 12 residues.

The chain has TRBV5-1 and TRBJ2-1; TRBD2 is a possible D gene (5 bases). The germline V and J ends were trimmed by 2 bases and 4 bases, with 13 bases remaining between them. Germline V gene data show CDR1 as SGHRS and CDR2 as YFSETQ. This CDR3 has 15 amino acids. DNA for the CDR3: TGCGCCAGCAGCTTTGGCGGACTCACTTACAATGAGCAGTTCTTC. Translation: CASSFGGLTYNEQFF.

The chain links TRBV12-3 or TRBV12-4 to TRBJ2-1, with 14 positions matching TRBD2. The V segment lost 5 bases and the J segment 15 bases; nucleotides outside the gene matches: 6. The CDR3 runs 13 residues. CDR3: CASSKGLAGGGFF. The DNA of the CDR3 is TGTGCCAGCAGTAAAGGACTAGCGGGGGGTGGGTTCTTC.